This is a list of T cell receptor beta chains from one sample in a study of circulating CD8 cells and anti-PD-1 response in melanoma. TCRdb called the reads again in MiXCR, with one record for every CDR3 protein. The data show over a hundred distinct CDR3 sequences, about 6.1% seen once. The sequenced sample was CD8+ T cells from PBMCs, obtained at baseline or after one month of anti-PD-1 therapy (not recorded which). These receptors originate from a human donor with melanoma. CDR3s include the opening cysteine and the closing phenylalanine or tryptophan. The D gene is left open where the match is weak. Expanded clones get a size class; other rows say once, few or many, or leave the size out.

few,NA,TRBV19,TRBJ2-5,TGTGCCAGTAGCGGCCTAACACAAGAGACCCAGTACTTC,CASSGLTQETQYF
large,TRBD1,TRBV11-2,TRBJ2-2,TGTGCCAGCAGCTATAAACAGGGGTGGAACACCGGGGAGCTGTTTTTT,CASSYKQGWNTGELFF
medium-sized,NA,TRBV4-2,TRBJ1-1,TGTGCCAGCAGCCCATCATCAAACACTGAAGCTTTCTTT,CASSPSSNTEAFF
large,TRBD2,TRBV29-1,TRBJ2-3,TGCAGCGTTGAAGACGCGGGAGACTCGACAGATACGCAGTATTTT,CSVEDAGDSTDTQYF
large,NA,TRBV28,TRBJ2-3,TGTGCCAGCAGTTTAGCCTGGCATACGCAGTATTTT,CASSLAWHTQYF
NA,TRBD1,TRBV7-2,TRBJ2-7,TGTGCCAGCAGCCTACGGACAGGGTACGAGCAGTACTTC,CASSLRTGYEQYF
large,NA,TRBV29-1,TRBJ2-2,TGCAGCGTTTCCGGGACAAAACTTACCTTGAACACCGGGGAGCTGTTTTTT,CSVSGTKLTLNTGELFF
large,TRBD1,TRBV29-1,TRBJ2-5,TGCAGCGTTGATCAAGGGACAGCCCAAGAGACCCAGTACTTC,CSVDQGTAQETQYF
hyperexpanded,NA,TRBV28,TRBJ2-7,TGTGCCAGCGGACCAGGGGTTTCCTACGAGCAGTACTTC,CASGPGVSYEQYF
large,NA,TRBV29-1,TRBJ1-1,TGCAGCGTTGAAAGATACACTGAAGCTTTCTTT,CSVERYTEAFF
large,TRBD2,TRBV5-4,TRBJ2-7,TGTGCCAGCAGATCTAGCGGGAGCCCCCACGAGCAGTACTTC,CASRSSGSPHEQYF
large,NA,TRBV10-2,TRBJ2-3,TGCGCCAGCAGGACTAGAGGTCCCACAGATACGCAGTATTTT,CASRTRGPTDTQYF
large,NA,TRBV20-1,TRBJ2-7,TGCAGTGTGGACAGTTCCTACGAGCAGTACTTC,CSVDSSYEQYF
hyperexpanded,NA,TRBV25-1,TRBJ2-5,TGTGCCAGCAGAGCGGCACGGAAGGAGACCCAGTACTTC,CASRAARKETQYF
large,NA,TRBV29-1,TRBJ2-7,TGCAGCGCCCGGGCAAACGGTGAGCAGTACTTC,CSARANGEQYF
large,NA,TRBV29-1,TRBJ2-1,TGCAGCGCCCAGGAGGGAACGTACAATGAGCAGTTCTTC,CSAQEGTYNEQFF
hyperexpanded,NA,TRBV28,TRBJ2-6,TGTGCCAGCACCCAGCAAGCTGGGGCCAACGTCCTGACTTTC,CASTQQAGANVLTF
medium-sized,NA,TRBV10-3,TRBJ1-1,TGTGCCATCAGATCCCTGGACAGTTCGAACACTGAAGCTTTCTTT,CAIRSLDSSNTEAFF
large,NA,TRBV19,TRBJ2-2,TGTGCCAGTAGCCCAGGGCCCACCGGGGAGCTGTTTTTT,CASSPGPTGELFF
large,TRBD1,TRBV5-6,TRBJ2-1,TGTGCCAGCAGCTTAACCACAGGGGGAGCCTACAATGAGCAGTTCTTC,CASSLTTGGAYNEQFF
NA,TRBD2,TRBV28,TRBJ2-7,TGTGCCAGCAGCCCCGGGACTAGCGGGAGCGGAGACGAGCAGTACTTC,CASSPGTSGSGDEQYF
medium-sized,NA,TRBV14,TRBJ2-5,TGTGCCAGCAGCCAAGAGCTAGCTCTTTGGGAGACCCAGTACTTC,CASSQELALWETQYF
large,TRBD2,TRBV4-1,TRBJ2-1,TGCGCCAGCAGCCATCTGGACGGGGGGTACAATGAGCAGTTCTTC,CASSHLDGGYNEQFF
large,TRBD1,TRBV10-3,TRBJ2-7,TGTGCCATCCGTGGAGGGACAGGGTCCTACGAGCAGTACTTC,CAIRGGTGSYEQYF
large,TRBD1,TRBV5-1,TRBJ2-7,TGCGCCAGCAGCTTGAATGGGATGGGGACAGAAGACGAGCAGTACTTC,CASSLNGMGTEDEQYF
large,TRBD2,TRBV20-1,TRBJ2-7,TGCAGTGCTCTTTCCCGAGGTGGGACTAGCGGGGGGCTCTCCTACGAGCAGTACTTC,CSALSRGGTSGGLSYEQYF
large,TRBD1,TRBV29-1,TRBJ1-4,TGCAGCGTAACCGGACAGGCCTCCAACGAAAAACTGTTTTTT,CSVTGQASNEKLFF
hyperexpanded,NA,TRBV12-3/TRBV12-4,TRBJ2-3,TGTGCCAGCAGTTTCGGGCCAGATACGCAGTATTTT,CASSFGPDTQYF
large,NA,TRBV14,TRBJ2-5,TGTGCCAGCAGCCAAGTCGGCGTGGGGGAGACCCAGTACTTC,CASSQVGVGETQYF
NA,NA,TRBV29-1,TRBJ2-1,TGCAGCATTCCCACATGGAATGAGCAGTCCTTC,CSIPTWNEQSF
medium-sized,NA,TRBV5-6,TRBJ1-1,TGTGCCAGCAGCTTGGAGTTCTCCATTGGGGTCACTGAAGCTTTCTTT,CASSLEFSIGVTEAFF
large,TRBD2,TRBV12-3/TRBV12-4,TRBJ2-1,TGTGCCAGCAGTGCCCCGGGACTAGCGAGCAATGAGCAGTTCTTC,CASSAPGLASNEQFF
large,TRBD2,TRBV11-1,TRBJ2-2,TGTGCCAGCAGCCTGGCGGGGGGGCATGGCGGGGAGCTGTTTTTT,CASSLAGGHGGELFF
large,NA,TRBV7-9,TRBJ2-1,TGTGCCAGTACCCTGGACTTAAACAATGAGCAGTTCTTC,CASTLDLNNEQFF
large,TRBD1,TRBV28,TRBJ2-2,TGTGCCAGCAGCTTCAACGTGGGACAGATTAACACCGGGGAGCTGTTTTTT,CASSFNVGQINTGELFF
NA,NA,TRBV2,TRBJ2-2,TGTGCCAGCAGTGATCCGGACTACGCGAACACCGGGGAGCTGTTTTTT,CASSDPDYANTGELFF
medium-sized,NA,TRBV29-1,TRBJ1-1,TGCAGCGTTGGAGGGGGAGGAACTGAAGCTTTCTTT,CSVGGGGTEAFF
hyperexpanded,TRBD1,TRBV28,TRBJ2-7,TGTGCCAGCAGCCCCGGGACAGCCCACTACGAGCAGTACTTC,CASSPGTAHYEQYF
large,TRBD2,TRBV6-6,TRBJ2-7,TGTGCCAGCAGTTACGGTTCTAGCGGCTACGAGCAGTACTTC,CASSYGSSGYEQYF
large,TRBD1,TRBV19,TRBJ2-7,TGTGCCAGTACCAGAAAGGCCAGGGGGCGGTTCGACGAGCAGTACTTC,CASTRKARGRFDEQYF
large,TRBD2,TRBV7-2,TRBJ2-1,TGTGCCAGCAGCCTGACTAGCGGGCCCTACAATGAGCAGTTCTTC,CASSLTSGPYNEQFF
large,NA,TRBV11-1,TRBJ2-1,TGTGCCAGCAGCTTAGCACAGGGTAACTCCTACAATGAGCAGTTCTTC,CASSLAQGNSYNEQFF
NA,NA,TRBV27,TRBJ1-5,TGTGCCAGCAGTTCAACCGGGCATCAGCCCCAGCGTTTT,CASSSTGHQPQRF
NA,NA,TRBV29-1,TRBJ2-1,TGCAGCGTCCGAACGCGGGCGGAGGAAAGGGCCTACAATGAGCAGTTCTTC,CSVRTRAEERAYNEQFF
large,NA,TRBV13,TRBJ2-1,TGTGCCAGCAGCTTAGGCGTGCCGCAGTTCTTC,CASSLGVPQFF
large,TRBD2,TRBV19,TRBJ2-2,TGTGCCAGTAGTCCAGCGGGGGAGATGAATGCCGGGGAGCTGTTTTTT,CASSPAGEMNAGELFF
hyperexpanded,NA,TRBV24-1,TRBJ1-1,TGTGCCACCAGTGATTTCGAGGGGACAGCTTTCTTT,CATSDFEGTAFF
large,TRBD1,TRBV3-1,TRBJ2-3,TGTGCCAGCAGCCAAGTGGACGGGCAGGGGGCAGATACGCAGTATTTT,CASSQVDGQGADTQYF
large,NA,TRBV5-6,TRBJ2-7,TGTGCCAGCACCCAGGGCTCCTACGAGCAGTACTTC,CASTQGSYEQYF
large,NA,TRBV19,TRBJ2-7,TGTGCCAGTAGTATGACCGGGGACTCCTACGAGCAGTACTTC,CASSMTGDSYEQYF
large,TRBD1,TRBV7-9,TRBJ2-7,TGTGCCAGCAGAAGACAGGGGCGAAATGAGGCTCACGAGCAGTACTTC,CASRRQGRNEAHEQYF